This T cell receptor (beta chain) originates from a study of early T cells in non-severe SARS-CoV-2 infection. The overall study: Bulk RNA from unsorted whole blood was sequenced; chains were unpaired.

Germline lookup yields CDR1 SNHLY and CDR2 FYNNEI. V dropped 6 bases and J dropped 3; count of bases not matched to a gene: 8. The length of the CDR3 is 15 residues. Using its own MiXCR run on the 5' RACE reads, TCRdb lists one record per CDR3 protein. This table has over 60,000 distinct CDR3 sequences, roughly a tenth appearing once. The receptor was derived from an adult who was a healthcare worker with PCR-confirmed SARS-CoV-2 infection or an uninfected control (not recorded which). Sequenced here: whole blood, sampled at baseline. This chain links TRBV2 with TRBJ2-3; TRBD1 matches at 8 bases. The CDR3, as DNA: TGTGCCAGCAGGGGACAGGAAACGAGGACAGATACGCAGTATTTT. Amino acid sequence: CASRGQETRTDTQYF.